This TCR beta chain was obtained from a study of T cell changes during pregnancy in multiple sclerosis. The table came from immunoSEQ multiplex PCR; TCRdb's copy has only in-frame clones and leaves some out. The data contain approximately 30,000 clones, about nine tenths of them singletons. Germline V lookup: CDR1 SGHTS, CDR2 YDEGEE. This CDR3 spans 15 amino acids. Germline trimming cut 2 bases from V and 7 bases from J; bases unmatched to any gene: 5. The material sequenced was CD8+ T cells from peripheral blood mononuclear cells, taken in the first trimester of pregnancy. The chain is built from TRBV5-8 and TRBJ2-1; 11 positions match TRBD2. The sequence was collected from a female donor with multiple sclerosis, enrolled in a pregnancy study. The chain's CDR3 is CASSLLAGVLNEQFF. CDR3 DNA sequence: TGTGCCAGCAGCTTACTAGCGGGAGTTCTGAATGAGCAGTTCTTC.